This TCR beta chain was observed in a study of T cells in Graves' hyperthyroidism and ophthalmopathy. This clonotype showed up just a few times. Trimming took 0 bases from V and 0 from J, leaving 12 bases between them. CDR3 length: 18 amino acids. The germline V gene has CDR1 LGHNA and CDR2 YNFKEQ. Amplification of TCR beta CDR3 regions used RNA as the template. When the TCR CDR3 underwent first-round RT-PCR, the HTBI primer set was used. TCRdb fed the multiplex PCR reads into MiXCR, producing one record per CDR3 protein. The sample lists some 350,000 distinct CDR3 sequences; approximately 19% were seen once. When ophthalmopathy did not progress within 18 months, Graves' hyperthyroidism was considered stable. Patients aged 18 to 65 had newly diagnosed hyperthyroidism that had lasted under 2 months. Lactation, pregnancy, other autoimmune disease or uncontrolled infection excluded patients.

The chain has TRBV4-2 and TRBJ2-6; D remains ambiguous. The source is a woman between 18 and 30 years old with Graves' hyperthyroidism. Sequencing used blood. The CDR3 reads CASSQDYRTYSGANVLTF. DNA for the CDR3: TGTGCCAGCAGCCAAGATTACCGAACCTACTCTGGGGCCAACGTCCTGACTTTC.